Below, 22 T cell receptor beta chains from the same sample are listed, as sequenced in a study of vaccination and CD4 T cells after COVID-19. Their specific antigens are unknown. Treatment of the sample: approximately 9-day PBMC culture with coronavirus spike peptide pools or control peptides (ViraFEST assay). CD4+ T cells that had been cultured provided DNA sequenced with the Oncomine TCR Beta short-read assay. TCRdb re-called the PCR reads with MiXCR, one entry per CDR3 protein. Altogether 9,500 to 15,000 distinct CDR3 sequences are present, roughly 65% being singletons, with the ten largest covering roughly 22%. Input material: CD4+ T cells from blood, cultured in vitro. The receptors stem from a human donor who had recovered from COVID-19.

Note on this clonotype: This may be a read error: a much more frequent sequence differs by one nucleotide. The chain is built from TRBV19 and TRBJ2-6; D gene unclear. CDR3 size: 14 residues. Germline CDR1 reads LNHDA; CDR2 reads SQIVND (reference sequence). The CDR3 loop is CTSISRGGANVLTF. CDR3 in DNA: TGTACCAGTATTTCCCGAGGTGGGGCCAACGTCCTGACTTTC.

The J gene is TRBJ2-7, the V gene TRBV5-6; 10 nucleotides agree with TRBD1. Trimming took 3 bases from V and 7 from J; bases not matched to a gene: 7. The CDR3 is made up of 14 amino acids. Germline CDR1 and CDR2: SGHDT and YYEEEE. This chain's CDR3 is CASSWDRGTVEQYF. The CDR3, as DNA: TGTGCCAGCAGCTGGGACAGGGGAACCGTTGAGCAGTACTTC.

This clonotype appeared once. The V and J genes are TRBV28 and TRBJ1-1, with D possibly being TRBD1 (5 bases). The germline gives CDR1 MDHEN, CDR2 SYDVKM. The CDR3 has 14 amino acids. Trimming pared 5 bases from V and 5 bases from J, leaving 15 bases between. CDR3 in DNA: TGTGCCAGCAGTCCCCGGGACGTCTGGACTGAAGCTTTCTTT. This translates into CASSPRDVWTEAFF.

The V gene is TRBV15, the J gene TRBJ1-1, with no clear D. V lost 1 base to trimming and J lost 0 bases, with 9 bases between them. The CDR3 contains 15 residues. The V gene's germline CDR1 is LNHNV and CDR2 YYDKDF (reference sequence). The CDR3 protein is CATSRGAELNTEAFF. CDR3 DNA sequence: TGTGCCACCAGCAGAGGAGCAGAGTTGAACACTGAAGCTTTCTTT.

The CDR3 loop is CASSIGIRRGNQPQHF. The CDR3, as DNA: TGTGCCAGTAGTATAGGAATACGCAGGGGGAATCAGCCCCAGCATTTT. The gene calls are TRBV19 and TRBJ1-5; 7 nucleotides line up with TRBD1. CDR1 is LNHDA, CDR2 SQIVND, per germline (reference sequence). The CDR3 extends over 16 amino acids. V was pared by 1 base and J by 4 bases, with 7 bases of the junction left unmatched.

This clonotype is termed large. The CDR3 DNA reads as TGTGCCAGCAGACCCGGGGACGTGAATGAAAAACTGTTTTTT. Translating gives CASRPGDVNEKLFF. The gene calls are TRBV6-2 or TRBV6-3 and TRBJ1-4; possible D gene TRBD1, 5 bases. CDR3 length equals 14 residues. The V and J ends lost 6 bases and 5 bases respectively, with 13 bases between them. CDR1 MNHEY and CDR2 SVGEGT come from the germline V gene.

The V gene is TRBV5-1, the J gene TRBJ1-1; 9 nucleotides match TRBD1. Germline CDR1 reads SGHRS; CDR2 reads YFSETQ. Trimming removed 5 bases from V and 1 base from J; junction bases left unmatched: 6. The CDR3 totals 15 residues. The CDR3 loop is CASRATGGPNTEAFF. The CDR3 nucleotides are TGCGCCAGCAGAGCTACAGGGGGCCCGAACACTGAAGCTTTCTTT.

CDR3: CASSYLAYYGYTF. Here the CDR3 DNA reads TGTGCCAGCAGTTACTTAGCGTACTATGGCTACACCTTC. The chain uses TRBV6-2 or TRBV6-3 and TRBJ1-2, with unresolved D. Germline V CDR1 and CDR2: MNHEY, SVGEGT. V was cut by 1 base and J by 3 bases, with 6 bases left in between. The CDR3 covers 13 residues.

This clonotype has just a few counts. This chain joins TRBV28 and TRBJ1-2, with 7 bases matching TRBD1. The germline V gene has CDR1 MDHEN and CDR2 SYDVKM. Germline trimming cut 4 bases from V and 4 bases from J; bases unmatched to any gene: 12. CDR3 length equals 16 residues. The CDR3 loop is CASSSLKGTASYGYTF. CDR3 nucleotides: TGTGCCAGCAGTTCCCTCAAAGGGACAGCTTCCTATGGCTACACCTTC.

This clonotype was observed a handful of times. The rearrangement joins TRBV30 to TRBJ1-1, with D possibly matching TRBD1 (5 bases). Trimming removed 3 bases from V and 6 bases from J, with 11 bases in between. The germline CDR1 and CDR2 sequences are GTSNPN and SVGIG (reference sequence). This CDR3 contains 12 residues. The CDR3 is CAWRQARSEAFF. The CDR3 bases are TGTGCCTGGAGACAGGCTAGGTCTGAAGCTTTCTTT.

This clonotype was seen just once. This chain links TRBV10-3 with TRBJ2-7, with 8 bases that match TRBD2. This CDR3 is built from 14 residues. Germline V CDR1 and CDR2: ENHRY, SYGVKD. V gave up 6 bases and J gave up 4 bases; unmatched junction bases: 8. The CDR3 nucleotides are TGTGCCATCAGACCTTCGGCGGGAGGATACGAGCAGTACTTC. Translated, it gives CAIRPSAGGYEQYF.

The gene calls are TRBV2 and TRBJ1-2; D not certain. The ends were cut back, 2 bases at V and 5 bases at J, with 9 bases in the middle. Germline V gene sequence: CDR1 SNHLY, CDR2 FYNNEI. The CDR3 extends over 13 amino acids. The DNA of the CDR3 is TGTGCCAGCAGTGAATGGGCAGGTTATGGCTACACCTTC. This gives the protein CASSEWAGYGYTF.

The sample holds one count of this clonotype. V is TRBV6-2 or TRBV6-3 and J is TRBJ2-7; 10 bases match TRBD1. V was clipped by 2 bases and J by 3 bases; unmatched bases: 7. The CDR3 has 16 residues. CDR1 and CDR2 (germline): MNHEY, SVGEGT. The CDR3 coding sequence is TGTGCCAGCAGTTACCCCAAGGGGGACAGGGGCTACGAGCAGTACTTC. As protein: CASSYPKGDRGYEQYF.

The chain links TRBV5-4 to TRBJ2-3, with a tentative D call TRBD2 (5 bases). Germline V gives CDR1 SGHNT, CDR2 YYREEE (reference sequence). V lost 9 bases and J 0 bases, leaving 14 bases between the germline ends. This CDR3 spans 14 amino acids. CDR3 sequence (DNA): TGTGCCACCTGGCCTAGCTCTAGCACAGATACGCAGTATTTT. Its protein product is CATWPSSSTDTQYF.

This clonotype has a single count. The chain combines TRBV7-6 with TRBJ2-2; D assignment may be TRBD1 or TRBD2 (5 bases each). In germline, CDR1 is SGHVS, CDR2 FNYEAQ. This CDR3 has 17 amino acids. V lost 0 bases, J lost 0 bases, and 11 bases lay in between. DNA of the CDR3: TGTGCCAGCAGCTTAGCGGGGACCGCAGCGAACACCGGGGAGCTGTTTTTT. Its translation is CASSLAGTAANTGELFF.

This clonotype was detected once. The V call is TRBV6-1, the J call TRBJ2-7, with TRBD1 as a possible D gene (5 bases). Trimming pared 4 bases from V and 0 bases from J, leaving 7 bases between. Germline loops: CDR1 MNHNS, CDR2 SASEGT. The CDR3 sequence is 13 residues long. CDR3 sequence: CASSVDSSYEQYF. The DNA of the CDR3 is TGTGCCAGCAGTGTTGACAGCTCCTACGAGCAGTACTTC.

V is TRBV12-3 or TRBV12-4 and J is TRBJ2-2; D gene uncertain. V lost 5 bases and J 6 bases, leaving 7 bases between the germline ends. The length of the CDR3 is 12 residues. CDR3 sequence: CASSQFAGELFF. The CDR3 nucleotides read TGTGCCAGCAGTCAGTTCGCCGGGGAGCTGTTTTTT.

This clonotype turned up a few times. The V and J genes are TRBV27 and TRBJ2-2, with D unresolved. Germline values: CDR1 MNHEY, CDR2 SMNVEV (reference sequence). Trimming removed 6 bases from V and 0 bases from J, with 11 bases in between. This CDR3 has 15 amino acids. CDR3 nucleotide sequence: TGTGCCAGCAGGCCATTCGGATCGAACACCGGGGAGCTGTTTTTT. Its translation is CASRPFGSNTGELFF.

This clonotype was picked up a small number of times. Here the CDR3 DNA reads TGTGCCACCAGCGAGGGGACGGTGGATACGCAGTATTTT. Its translation: CATSEGTVDTQYF. The chain joins TRBV24-1 to TRBJ2-3, with D tentatively TRBD1 or TRBD2 (5 bases each). The CDR3 sequence is 13 residues long. The V gene's germline CDR1 is KGHDR and CDR2 SFDVKD. Trimming pared 7 bases from V and 6 bases from J, leaving 13 bases between.

This chain uses TRBV6-2 or TRBV6-3 with TRBJ2-1; 13 bases align to TRBD2. The better agreement between TRBJ2-7 and the DNA end casts doubt on the J call. The length of the CDR3 is 15 residues. Per the germline V gene, CDR1 is MNHEY and CDR2 is SVGEGT. The CDR3: CASSHRLAGGYEQYF. The DNA for the CDR3 is TGTGCCAGCAGTCACCGACTAGCGGGAGGATACGAGCAGTACTTC.

The chain uses TRBV19 and TRBJ1-5, with TRBD1 identical over 7 bases. This CDR3 is built from 13 residues. The germline gives CDR1 LNHDA, CDR2 SQIVND (reference sequence). Trimming at V came to 7 bases and at J to 5 bases, leaving 5 bases not matched to a gene. CDR3 coding DNA: TGTGCCAGTACAAGACAGGGAGATCAGCCCCAGCATTTT. Translating gives CASTRQGDQPQHF.

J is TRBJ2-7 and V is TRBV6-1; TRBD2 matches 7 bases. J lost 4 bases, V lost 6 bases, and 9 bases had no gene match. The CDR3 spans 14 residues. Germline V lookup: CDR1 MNHNS, CDR2 SASEGT. As DNA, the CDR3 is TGTGCCAGCAGGGTAAGCGGGACGATGTACGAGCAGTACTTC. Its protein is CASRVSGTMYEQYF.